This TCR beta chain derives from a study of T cell responses to AZD1222 COVID-19 vaccine. General study points: CD4 TCRs linked to vaccination spanned spike, dominating at 160-218 and 743-854. Two doses of AZD1222 preceded a rise in Spike-specific TCR breadth and depth. It should be noted that donors were predominantly white British and more often female, and clonal diversity was possibly underestimated.

Points on this clone: Its target is unknown.

There are 20 residues in the CDR3. Germline-derived CDR1 and CDR2 are KGHDR and SFDVKD. Deletions cut 3 bases from V and 2 bases from J, with 27 bases between. Repertoires were generated with immunoSEQ multiplex PCR, while TCRdb's copy carries only in-frame clones and drops some. The sample has 130,000 or so clones, over 85% seen once. The chain links TRBV24-1 to TRBJ2-5, with D possibly being TRBD2 (5 bases). The source is an adult in good health. Source: peripheral blood, taken on day 0 of AZD1222 vaccination. This CDR3 reads CATSDPSPDASSSVQETQYF. CDR3 in DNA: TGTGCCACCAGTGATCCGTCACCCGATGCTAGCTCATCAGTACAAGAGACCCAGTACTTC.